The next 8 T cell receptor beta chains were all read from a single sample in a study of cytomegalovirus exposure and HLA in healthy donors. It was with 60 Vbeta and 13 Jbeta primers that the PCR ran. Here immunoSEQ multiplex PCR was the method, and the copy in TCRdb shows in-frame clones only, minus some. The sample contains about 98,000 clones, roughly 70% of which appear only once. The sequencing input was PBMCs. Receptors originate from a man in his fifties or sixties in good health and CMV-seronegative.

The chain recombines TRBV6-1 with TRBJ1-5; the match to TRBD1 covers 8 bases. V shed 1 base, J shed 3 bases, and the junction held 5 bases outside the gene matches. The CDR3 extends over 16 amino acids. Germline CDR1 is MNHNS and CDR2 is SASEGT. The CDR3 coding sequence is TGTGCCAGCAGTGAAGGACAGGGGAGGGTCAATCAGCCCCAGCATTTT. This gives the protein CASSEGQGRVNQPQHF.

The chain joins TRBV2 to TRBJ1-1, with D tentatively TRBD1 (5 bases). Germline-derived CDR1 and CDR2 are SNHLY and FYNNEI. The CDR3 has 14 residues. Trimming stripped 10 bases from V and 2 bases from J, with 17 bases between. The CDR3 protein is CATSRQGSNTEAFF. DNA of the CDR3: TGTGCCACCTCTCGTCAGGGTAGTAACACTGAAGCTTTCTTT.

A single count supports this clone. V gene TRBV6-5 combines with J gene TRBJ2-7; the D gene is possibly TRBD2 (5 bases). The CDR3 sequence is 16 residues long. The germline V gene has CDR1 MNHEY and CDR2 SVGAGI. Trimming stripped 2 bases from V and 1 base from J, with 15 bases between. CDR3 amino acids: CASSYEGILTSYEQYF. In DNA, the CDR3 is TGTGCCAGCAGTTACGAGGGAATCTTAACATCCTACGAGCAGTACTTC.

The CDR3 sequence: CASSSPESSGNTIYF. CDR3 DNA sequence: TGTGCCAGCAGCTCCCCCGAGAGCTCTGGAAACACCATATATTTT. V usage is TRBV11-2 and J usage is TRBJ1-3; D is uncertain. The CDR3 runs to 15 residues. Germline CDR1 SGHAT, CDR2 FQNNGV. V was pared by 4 bases and J by 0 bases, with 10 bases between.

The chain carries TRBV27 and TRBJ2-7, with a tentative D call TRBD2 (7 bases). CDR3 length equals 13 residues. Trimming pared 5 bases from V and 5 bases from J, leaving 13 bases between. CDR1 MNHEY and CDR2 SMNVEV come from the germline V gene (reference sequence). CDR3 amino acids: CASSPWGGDEQYF. CDR3 sequence (DNA): TGTGCCAGCAGTCCGTGGGGGGGCGACGAGCAGTACTTC.

The rearrangement links TRBV29-1 to TRBJ1-5; 9 nucleotides align to TRBD1. This CDR3 region has 17 residues. The germline CDR1 and CDR2 sequences are SQVTM and ANQGSEA. The junction had 12 bases not matched to a gene; V was cut back by 6 bases and J by 0 bases. For the CDR3, the DNA is TGCAGCGTGCCCCCGGGACAGGGACTTGATAGCAATCAGCCCCAGCATTTT. Translated, it gives CSVPPGQGLDSNQPQHF. The variable domain in full, with the rest retrieved from reference TRBV29-1 and TRBJ1-5, is SAVISQKPSRDICQRGTSLTIQCQVDSQVTMMFWYRQQPGQSLTLIATANQGSEATYESGFVIDKFPISRPNLTFSTLTVSNMSPEDSSIYLCSVPPGQGLDSNQPQHFGDGTRLSIL.

Note on this clone: One junction end disagrees with the germline gene, perhaps due to a read error. The chain uses TRBV7-2 and TRBJ2-2, with D possibly matching TRBD2 (5 bases). Germline V gives CDR1 SGHTA, CDR2 FQGNSA. This CDR3 has 14 amino acids. CDR3 sequence reads: CASSLVSNTGEPFF. The CDR3 region has the DNA TGTGCCAGCAGCTTAGTCTCGAACACCGGGGAGCCGTTTTTT.

This sequence joins TRBV6-5 and TRBJ1-3; tentative D call: TRBD1 (6 bases). The CDR3 sequence is 14 residues long. The V and J ends lost 5 bases and 1 base respectively, with 9 bases between them. Per the germline V gene, CDR1 is MNHEY and CDR2 is SVGAGI. The CDR3: CASSDRWSGNTIYF. For the CDR3, the DNA is TGTGCCAGCAGTGACAGGTGGTCTGGAAACACCATATATTTT.